The clone carrying this TCR beta chain showed up just a few times. The ends lost 3 bases at V and 12 bases at J; junction bases unmatched: 22. The length of the CDR3 is 18 residues. Germline V gene sequence: CDR1 PRHDT, CDR2 FYEKMQ (reference sequence). This sample was included in a study of blood T cell repertoires in COVID-19. Across the study: In each case, the material was cDNA or gDNA derived from T cells, B-cell-depleted T cells, or PBMCs.

In the source study's methods: How many nucleated cells were present was estimated from reference gene primer amplification. Method: immunoSEQ multiplex PCR; TCRdb's copy keeps in-frame clones and lacks some. That table gives V, J and clone size, and the DNA gave D and trimming. The sample shows over 250,000 clones, over 75% of them seen only once. The V gene is TRBV13, the J gene TRBJ2-1; 8 positions agree with TRBD2. Sequenced: peripheral blood. The TCR sequence derives from a human donor in a cohort sampled during active COVID-19. This chain's CDR3 is CASSFFGTGTGGGKGQFF. As DNA, the CDR3 is TGTGCCAGCAGCTTCTTCGGGACTGGAACGGGAGGGGGGAAGGGGCAGTTCTTC.